This T cell receptor (beta chain) was sequenced for a study of PD-L1 blockade in urothelial cancer. Time point: pretreatment peripheral blood. CDR3 size: 18 residues. The J segment lost 2 bases and the V segment lost 4 bases, leaving 13 bases of the junction unmatched. Germline lookup yields CDR1 SGHTA and CDR2 FQGNSA. Only in-frame clones appear in the TCRdb table, and some are missing; sequencing was by immunoSEQ multiplex PCR. Found here are roughly 63,000 clones, more than 80% of them singletons; the top ten hold more than 5%. The material sequenced was PBMCs, taken around atezolizumab (anti-PD-L1) treatment. The receptor comes from a man aged 65-85 years with urothelial cancer. The chain combines TRBV7-2 with TRBJ2-3; 9 nucleotides match TRBD2. CDR3 amino acids: CASSSSGIAGVTTDTQYF. The CDR3 bases are TGTGCCAGCAGCTCTTCCGGGATAGCGGGGGTTACCACAGATACGCAGTATTTT.